This T cell receptor (beta chain) was recorded in a study of CD8 T cells in ankylosing spondylitis. Making the TCR beta libraries involved quantitative 5'-RACE with molecular barcodes. In TCRdb, the 5' RACE reads were re-called with MiXCR into one record per CDR3 protein. The repertoire consists of more than 250,000 distinct CDR3 sequences, with 6.5% to 10% occurring once and the leading ten covering approximately 14%. Overall study results and limits: Some motif variants were previously reported in reactive arthritis synovial fluid and blood. Disease-linked clones, CD8+, were relatively rare in peripheral blood. One TCR beta motif, made up of about 8 highly homologous variants, appeared characteristic of ankylosing spondylitis blood. It was reported that disease-linked clones were significantly enriched in matched ankylosing spondylitis synovial fluid.

This CDR3 region has 14 residues. The ends were cut back, 3 bases at V and 0 bases at J, with 12 bases in the middle. CDR1 DFQATT and CDR2 SNEGSKA come from the germline V gene (reference sequence). This clonotype was detected only a few times. Its antigen is not known. This receptor was identified in a male donor with ankylosing spondylitis. V is TRBV20-1 and J is TRBJ2-7; perhaps TRBD1 as D (5 bases). The sample consisted of blood, either unsorted or a sorted T cell fraction (not recorded which). Written as DNA, the CDR3 is TGCAGTGCTAGGGGCAGGGATTACTCCTACGAGCAGTACTTC. This gives the protein CSARGRDYSYEQYF.